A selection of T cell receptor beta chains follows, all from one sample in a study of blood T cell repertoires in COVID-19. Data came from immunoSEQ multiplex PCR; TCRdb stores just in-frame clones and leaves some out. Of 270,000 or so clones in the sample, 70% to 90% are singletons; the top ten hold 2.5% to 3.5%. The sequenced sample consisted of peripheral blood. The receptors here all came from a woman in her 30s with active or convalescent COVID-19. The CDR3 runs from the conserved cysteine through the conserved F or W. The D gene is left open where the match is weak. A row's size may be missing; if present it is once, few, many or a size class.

DNA: TGTGCCAGCAGTTCACAGGGCCGTAACACAGATACGCAGTATTTT
CDR3: CASSSQGRNTDTQYF
D: NA
size: NA
J: TRBJ2-3
V: TRBV27

DNA: TGCGCCAGCAGCTTGGGGTCCTTTAGGGGGAATGAGCAGTTCTTC
CDR3: CASSLGSFRGNEQFF
D: NA
size: NA
J: TRBJ2-1
V: TRBV5-1

DNA: TGTGCCAGTAGTATAGTTCAGGCTATTGGCAATCAGCCCCAGCATTTT
CDR3: CASSIVQAIGNQPQHF
D: NA
size: NA
J: TRBJ1-5
V: TRBV19

DNA: TGTGCCAGCAGCCCAGGGGAGAACTATGGCTACACCTTC
CDR3: CASSPGENYGYTF
D: NA
size: NA
J: TRBJ1-2
V: TRBV16

DNA: TGTGCCAGCTCTGTCAAGCGGCCTGACACCATGAACACCGGGGAGCTGTTTTTT
CDR3: CASSVKRPDTMNTGELFF
D: NA
size: NA
J: TRBJ2-2
V: TRBV18

DNA: TGTGCCAGCGGACAAATTTCTGGCTACACCTTC
CDR3: CASGQISGYTF
D: NA
size: NA
J: TRBJ1-2
V: TRBV28

DNA: TGTGCCAGTAGTATCGGGCAGGGGCGAATCCTCTCTGGAAACACCATATATTTT
CDR3: CASSIGQGRILSGNTIYF
D: NA
size: NA
J: TRBJ1-3
V: TRBV19

DNA: TGTGCCAGCAGCTCCAGGGTGGACAACACTGAAGCTTTCTTT
CDR3: CASSSRVDNTEAFF
D: NA
size: NA
J: TRBJ1-1
V: TRBV7-9

DNA: TGTGCCAGCAGACATAGCGGGGGCCAAGATACGCAGTATTTT
CDR3: CASRHSGGQDTQYF
D: TRBD2
size: NA
J: TRBJ2-3
V: TRBV2

DNA: TGTGCCAGCAGCTTAGTGGTGGGGCGGTCACCCCTCCACTTT
CDR3: CASSLVVGRSPLHF
D: NA
size: NA
J: TRBJ1-6
V: TRBV7-8

DNA: TGTGCCAGCAGCTTAAACTCGGGGTCCTACGAGCAGTACTTC
CDR3: CASSLNSGSYEQYF
D: NA
size: NA
J: TRBJ2-7
V: TRBV5-4

DNA: TGTGCCAGCAGCACACAGGGGGCAGAAGTGGAAAAACTGTTTTTT
CDR3: CASSTQGAEVEKLFF
D: NA
size: NA
J: TRBJ1-4
V: TRBV21-1

DNA: TGTGCCAGCAGCTCGGGACAGGGGAGGAAAGCTTTCTTT
CDR3: CASSSGQGRKAFF
D: TRBD1
size: once
J: TRBJ1-1
V: TRBV28

DNA: TGTGCCAGCAGCTCCAGGGGGCCGAGCTCCTATAATTCACCCCTCCACTTT
CDR3: CASSSRGPSSYNSPLHF
D: TRBD1
size: NA
J: TRBJ1-6
V: TRBV5-4

DNA: TGTGCCAGCAGCCCCAGGCGGGGACAGGGGACAGATACGCAGTATTTT
CDR3: CASSPRRGQGTDTQYF
D: TRBD1
size: few
J: TRBJ2-3
V: TRBV7-9

DNA: TGCAGCGTAGGGGACAGGGGGCAGGAAAAACTGTTTTTT
CDR3: CSVGDRGQEKLFF
D: TRBD1
size: NA
J: TRBJ1-4
V: TRBV29-1

DNA: TGTGCCTGGACCATATCAGGGACTGTGGGCAATCAGCCCCAGCATTTT
CDR3: CAWTISGTVGNQPQHF
D: NA
size: NA
J: TRBJ1-5
V: TRBV30

DNA: TGTGCCAGCAGTGATTTGAAGGGGCAGGGCTCGGAGACCCAGTACTTC
CDR3: CASSDLKGQGSETQYF
D: NA
size: NA
J: TRBJ2-5
V: TRBV6-1

DNA: TGTGCCAGTAAGATAACAGGAAACTATGGCTACACCTTC
CDR3: CASKITGNYGYTF
D: NA
size: NA
J: TRBJ1-2
V: TRBV19

DNA: TGTGCCAGCAGCAGACGGGGTCAGGGGATCACTGAAGCTTTCTTT
CDR3: CASSRRGQGITEAFF
D: NA
size: NA
J: TRBJ1-1
V: TRBV11-1

DNA: TGTGCCAGCAGTATTTTTCTGGACAATGAACACGCGCGTTCCTATGGCTACACCTTC
CDR3: CASSIFLDNEHARSYGYTF
D: NA
size: few
J: TRBJ1-2
V: TRBV28

DNA: TGCGCCAGCAGCTTGCTAAGTAGTGAGCAGTTCTTC
CDR3: CASSLLSSEQFF
D: NA
size: NA
J: TRBJ2-1
V: TRBV5-1

DNA: TGTGCCAGCAGCTTAGATCGGGGACAGTTCTACGAGCAGTACTTC
CDR3: CASSLDRGQFYEQYF
D: TRBD1
size: NA
J: TRBJ2-7
V: TRBV11-3

DNA: TGTGCCAGCAGCCAACAGACAGGAATATACTATGGCTACACCTTC
CDR3: CASSQQTGIYYGYTF
D: NA
size: NA
J: TRBJ1-2
V: TRBV3-1/TRBV3-2

DNA: TGTGCCAGCAGTTACTCGAGCGGGACTCGCTACTATGGCTACACCTTC
CDR3: CASSYSSGTRYYGYTF
D: NA
size: NA
J: TRBJ1-2
V: TRBV6-2/TRBV6-3

DNA: TGTGCCAGCAGCCAATTATCCGGCACCGGGGAGCTGTTTTTT
CDR3: CASSQLSGTGELFF
D: NA
size: once
J: TRBJ2-2
V: TRBV3-1/TRBV3-2

DNA: TGCGCCAGCAGCCTAAGCGGGGGGGCCGTGCGAGAGACCCAGTACTTC
CDR3: CASSLSGGAVRETQYF
D: TRBD2
size: once
J: TRBJ2-5
V: TRBV5-1

DNA: TGTGCCAGCAGTCCATCCGCCGGGACAGGCAATGAAAAACTGTTTTTT
CDR3: CASSPSAGTGNEKLFF
D: TRBD1
size: NA
J: TRBJ1-4
V: TRBV28

DNA: TGTGCCAGCTCCCCAGACAAGACCTATGGCTACACCTTC
CDR3: CASSPDKTYGYTF
D: NA
size: NA
J: TRBJ1-2
V: TRBV18

DNA: TGTGCCAGCAGTACAGGGCCCAACACTGAAGCTTTCTTT
CDR3: CASSTGPNTEAFF
D: NA
size: few
J: TRBJ1-1
V: TRBV6-5

DNA: TGTGCCATCAGTGGGGCCCACGAGCAGTACTTC
CDR3: CAISGAHEQYF
D: NA
size: NA
J: TRBJ2-7
V: TRBV10-3

DNA: TGCGCCAGCAGCTACGACAGTAACACTGAAGCTTTCTTT
CDR3: CASSYDSNTEAFF
D: NA
size: NA
J: TRBJ1-1
V: TRBV5-1

DNA: TGCAGTGCTAGAGATAATGGGGGGGGCACCTTC
CDR3: CSARDNGGGTF
D: NA
size: NA
J: TRBJ1-2
V: TRBV20-1

DNA: TGTGCCAGCAGTTTCAGGGGGTCTCAGCCCCAGCATTTT
CDR3: CASSFRGSQPQHF
D: TRBD1
size: NA
J: TRBJ1-5
V: TRBV27

DNA: TGTGCCAGCAGTTACGAGGGAGCCACCAATTCACCCCTCCACTTT
CDR3: CASSYEGATNSPLHF
D: NA
size: NA
J: TRBJ1-6
V: TRBV6-5

DNA: TGTGCCAGCAGCGCTTCCCTGGAGGGTCAGTTCTTC
CDR3: CASSASLEGQFF
D: NA
size: NA
J: TRBJ2-1
V: TRBV9

DNA: TGTGCCAGCAGTTTGCCGGGACAGGGCAATGAGCAGTTCTTC
CDR3: CASSLPGQGNEQFF
D: TRBD1
size: NA
J: TRBJ2-1
V: TRBV7-9

DNA: TGTGCCAGCAGTTACGACAGGGGGCCCTACAATGAGCAGTTCTTC
CDR3: CASSYDRGPYNEQFF
D: TRBD1
size: NA
J: TRBJ2-1
V: TRBV6-2/TRBV6-3

DNA: TGTGCCATCAGACGGTCGGCCCCGACAGTTATGAACACTGAAGCTTTCTTT
CDR3: CAIRRSAPTVMNTEAFF
D: NA
size: few
J: TRBJ1-1
V: TRBV10-3

DNA: TGTGCCAGCACCCGGGACAGACAATCCTACGAGCAGTACTTC
CDR3: CASTRDRQSYEQYF
D: TRBD1
size: once
J: TRBJ2-7
V: TRBV6-6

DNA: TGCAGCGTTGAAGAGTCAGTGGGCGACAACTTTCTTAACTATGGCTACACCTTC
CDR3: CSVEESVGDNFLNYGYTF
D: NA
size: once
J: TRBJ1-2
V: TRBV29-1